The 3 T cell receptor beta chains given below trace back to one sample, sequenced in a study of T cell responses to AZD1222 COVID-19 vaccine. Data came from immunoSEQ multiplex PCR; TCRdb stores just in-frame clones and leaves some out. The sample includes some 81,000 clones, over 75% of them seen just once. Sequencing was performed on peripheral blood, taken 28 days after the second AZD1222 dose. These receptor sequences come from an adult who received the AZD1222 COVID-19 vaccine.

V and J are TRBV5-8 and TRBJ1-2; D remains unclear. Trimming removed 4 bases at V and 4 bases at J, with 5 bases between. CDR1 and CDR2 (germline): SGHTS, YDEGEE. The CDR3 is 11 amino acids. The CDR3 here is CASSPRYGYTF. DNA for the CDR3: TGTGCCAGCAGCCCCCGCTATGGCTACACCTTC.

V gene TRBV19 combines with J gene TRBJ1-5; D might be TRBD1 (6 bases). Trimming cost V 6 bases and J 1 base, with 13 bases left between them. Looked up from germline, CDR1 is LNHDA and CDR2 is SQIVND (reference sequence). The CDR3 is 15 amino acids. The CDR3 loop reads CASSPEQGSNQPQHF. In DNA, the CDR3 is TGTGCCAGTAGCCCGGAGCAGGGGAGCAATCAGCCCCAGCATTTT.

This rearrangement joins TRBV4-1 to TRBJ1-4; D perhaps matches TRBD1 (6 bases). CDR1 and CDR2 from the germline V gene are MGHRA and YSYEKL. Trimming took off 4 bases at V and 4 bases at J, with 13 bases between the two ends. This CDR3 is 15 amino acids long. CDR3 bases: TGCGCCAGCAGCCCCACGAGGGGGATTAATGAAAAACTGTTTTTT. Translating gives CASSPTRGINEKLFF.